The following is a T cell receptor (beta chain) sequence with its context. This sample stems from a study of blood T cell repertoires in COVID-19. About the research overall: Acute and convalescent COVID-19 samples came from the United States, Italy and Spain. T cells, B-cell-depleted T cells, or PBMCs provided the cDNA or gDNA that served as material.

In the original analysis: Reference gene primer amplification yielded estimated nucleated cell counts. The assay was immunoSEQ multiplex PCR, and TCRdb's table has in-frame clones only and misses some. That table gives V, J and clone size, and the DNA gave D and trimming. The sample yields hundreds of thousands of clones, 70% to 90% seen once. The receptor was isolated from a young woman who had recovered from COVID-19. Sequences were obtained from peripheral blood.

CDR3 in amino acids: CATSRGKIMQRDTDTQYF. CDR3 nucleotides: TGTGCCACCAGCAGAGGGAAAATAATGCAGCGGGACACAGATACGCAGTATTTT. This chain joins TRBV15 and TRBJ2-3, with TRBD2 identical over 7 bases. Germline CDR1 LNHNV, CDR2 YYDKDF (reference sequence). With 1 base clipped from V and 2 bases from J, the junction kept 12 bases outside the gene matches. The CDR3 extends over 18 amino acids.